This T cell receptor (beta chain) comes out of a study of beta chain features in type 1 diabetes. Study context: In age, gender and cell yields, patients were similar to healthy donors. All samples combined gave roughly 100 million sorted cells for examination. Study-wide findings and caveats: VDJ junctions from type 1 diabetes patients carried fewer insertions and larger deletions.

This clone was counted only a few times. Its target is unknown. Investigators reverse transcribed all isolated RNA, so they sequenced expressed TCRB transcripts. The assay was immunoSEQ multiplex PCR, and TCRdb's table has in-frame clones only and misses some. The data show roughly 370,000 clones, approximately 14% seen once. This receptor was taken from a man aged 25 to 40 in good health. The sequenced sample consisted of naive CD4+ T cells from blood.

CDR3 nucleotides: TGTGCCACCAGCAGAGATCGAGGAAAGCAAGAGACCCAGTACTTC. It yields the protein CATSRDRGKQETQYF. The chain joins TRBV15 to TRBJ2-5; D not certain. The CDR3 has 15 residues. Trimming cost V 0 bases and J 2 bases, with 10 bases left between them. Per germline, CDR1 LNHNV and CDR2 YYDKDF (reference sequence).